This T cell receptor (beta chain) stems from a study of blood T cells in healthy people across ages. Regarding the study as a whole: Roughly linear age-related decline in beta diversity appeared, significant by age around 42.

Primed by a sample-barcoded 5' primer and a J-beta primer mix, a second PCR proceeded for about 6 to 11 cycles. TCRdb redid the calling of the 5' RACE reads with MiXCR, one entry per CDR3 protein. This table holds around 1.5 million distinct CDR3 sequences, about 40% found once. Trimming removed 4 bases from V and 3 bases from J, with 14 bases in between. Germline V gene lookup returns CDR1 SGHRS and CDR2 YFSETQ. The length of the CDR3 is 15 residues. This clonotype has only a few counts. Its antigen is as yet unknown. This sequence was found in a woman aged 18-29 years in good health. This rearrangement joins TRBV5-1 to TRBJ1-5; D gene unclear. The sample consisted of blood. CDR3 loop: CASSPTVGINQPQHF. The CDR3 coding sequence is TGCGCCAGCAGCCCGACGGTGGGGATCAATCAGCCCCAGCATTTT.